A selection of T cell receptor beta chains follows, all from one sample in a study of lymphopenia after photon versus proton radiotherapy. The method was immunoSEQ multiplex PCR; TCRdb's version includes in-frame clones alone and lacks a portion of them. The table shows approximately 30,000 clones, with over 85% occurring only once. The source material was peripheral blood, sampled from a patient treated with photon-based radiotherapy. These receptors came from a woman between 45 and 65 years old with cholangiocarcinoma. Each CDR3 is given with its conserved first and last residue. The order of the fields is V gene, clone size, D gene, J gene, CDR3 DNA, CDR3 protein. D genes are given only for firm matches. Size values are once, few and many counts, or a class for expanded clones, and some rows have none.

TRBV6-4,once,TRBD1,TRBJ1-1,TGTGCCAGCAGAAGAACAGGGGGCGGAACTGAAGCTTTCTTT,CASRRTGGGTEAFF
TRBV6-6,-,-,TRBJ1-3,TGTGCCAGCAGTTACTCTGGAAACACCATATATTTT,CASSYSGNTIYF
TRBV7-2,-,-,TRBJ1-1,TGTGCCAGCAGCTTTAGGGCAGTAAACACTGAAGCTTTCTTT,CASSFRAVNTEAFF
TRBV19,once,-,TRBJ2-2,TGTGCCAGTAGTATCGAGCGTAGCGGAAACACCGGGGAGCTGTTTTTT,CASSIERSGNTGELFF
TRBV19,once,-,TRBJ1-5,TGTGCCAGTACCCTTTGGGGGAGGGACAATCAGCCCCAGCATTTT,CASTLWGRDNQPQHF
TRBV7-7,-,TRBD2,TRBJ2-1,TGTGCTAGCAGCCCGGGGGCATTCAGCGGGAGTGAGCAGTTCTTC,CASSPGAFSGSEQFF
TRBV2,-,-,TRBJ2-2,TGTGCCAGCAGGGGCACCGGGGAGCTGTTTTTT,CASRGTGELFF
TRBV6-6,-,-,TRBJ1-2,TGTGCCAGCAGTTACAAGGCAGGGGTTTATGGCTACACCTTC,CASSYKAGVYGYTF
TRBV7-9,-,TRBD2,TRBJ2-3,TGTGCCAGCAGCGCAGCTAGCGGTGGCACAGATACGCAGTATTTT,CASSAASGGTDTQYF
TRBV7-2,-,TRBD1,TRBJ1-2,TGTGCCAGCAGCTTCGACAGGGCAAAATATGGCTACACCTTC,CASSFDRAKYGYTF
TRBV4-2,-,TRBD2,TRBJ2-1,TGTGCCAGCAGCCAAGATCCACTAGCGGGGGTCCATGAGCAGTTCTTC,CASSQDPLAGVHEQFF
TRBV5-1,-,TRBD1,TRBJ1-1,TGCGCCAGCAGCTCTGCCCGACAGGGCGGATTGAACACTGAAGCTTTCTTT,CASSSARQGGLNTEAFF
TRBV9,-,-,TRBJ2-4,TGTGCCAGCAGCGCACCGGGCAGGTCGGGCATTCAGTACTTC,CASSAPGRSGIQYF
TRBV7-2,-,TRBD1,TRBJ1-6,TGTGCCAGCAGCTTAGATTTACAGGGGGTGACACCCCTCCACTTT,CASSLDLQGVTPLHF
TRBV5-1,-,-,TRBJ2-3,TGCGCCAGCAGTCATCCTGGTAGCACAGATACGCAGTATTTT,CASSHPGSTDTQYF
TRBV18,-,TRBD2,TRBJ2-1,TGTGCCAGCTCACCACCTCTAGCGGGGTCACCTAATGAGCAGTTCTTC,CASSPPLAGSPNEQFF
TRBV7-9,-,-,TRBJ2-1,TGTGCCAGCAGCTCACAGGACAGAATCTACAATGAGCAGTTCTTC,CASSSQDRIYNEQFF
TRBV7-2,few,TRBD1,TRBJ1-2,TGTGCCAGCTGCCGGGACAGGGGGCTCTATGGCTACACCTTC,CASCRDRGLYGYTF
TRBV29-1,-,-,TRBJ1-5,TGCAGCGCAGGCTCCGGCGGCGGCAATCAGCCCCAGCATTTT,CSAGSGGGNQPQHF
TRBV29-1,once,-,TRBJ1-2,TGCAGCGTAACAGCGAACTATGGCTACACCTTC,CSVTANYGYTF
TRBV27,-,TRBD1,TRBJ2-7,TGTGCCAGCAGTTCACAGGACAGGGTTGTCCACGAGCAGTACTTC,CASSSQDRVVHEQYF
TRBV5-1,-,-,TRBJ1-1,TGCGCCAGCATACTGGGGTTGGTCACTGAAGCTTTCTTT,CASILGLVTEAFF
TRBV10-3,-,-,TRBJ1-3,TGTGCCATCGAGGGTTCCGGAAACACCATATATTTT,CAIEGSGNTIYF
TRBV27,-,TRBD1,TRBJ1-1,TGTGCCAGCAGCCGACAGGGTGACACTGAAGCTTTCTTT,CASSRQGDTEAFF
TRBV7-7,few,-,TRBJ1-6,TGTGCCAGCAGCTTAGTACGGTTGGTCATGAATTCACCCCTCCACTTT,CASSLVRLVMNSPLHF
TRBV19,-,-,TRBJ2-1,TGTGCCAGTAGTTGGGGGGTACGGGAGAATGAGCAGTTCTTC,CASSWGVRENEQFF
TRBV6-1,few,-,TRBJ1-5,TGTGCCAGCAGATGGGACTCAGATCAGCCCCAGCATTTT,CASRWDSDQPQHF
TRBV5-8,-,-,TRBJ2-1,TGTGCCAGCACCGGACAGTACAATGAGCAGTTCTTC,CASTGQYNEQFF
TRBV27,-,TRBD2,TRBJ2-7,TGTGCCAGCAGGACGGGACTAGCGGCCTACGAGCAGTACTTC,CASRTGLAAYEQYF
TRBV29-1,-,-,TRBJ1-1,TGCAGCGTTTCGCCAGCCTATTTTAGTTCAACCCGGGACGGGAAAAACACTGAAGCTTTCTTT,CSVSPAYFSSTRDGKNTEAFF
TRBV18,-,-,TRBJ1-1,TGTGCCAGCTCACCACAGCCGGGACACTCTGAAGCTTTCTTT,CASSPQPGHSEAFF
TRBV27,-,-,TRBJ2-7,TGTGCCAGCAGTTTCCGAGGGACGTCTTCGGCGTACTTC,CASSFRGTSSAYF
TRBV5-1,-,TRBD2,TRBJ2-5,TGCGCCAGCAGCGTTAGCGGGGGGCTCCAAGAGACCCAGTACTTC,CASSVSGGLQETQYF
TRBV4-3,-,TRBD2,TRBJ2-7,TGCGCCAGCGGAGAGCGGGGAATTGTGCAGTACTTC,CASGERGIVQYF
TRBV28,-,-,TRBJ1-1,TGTGCCAGCAGACTTAACCACGCTGAAGCTTTCTTT,CASRLNHAEAFF
TRBV19,-,TRBD1,TRBJ2-2,TGTGCCAGTCACCGGGACAGGGGCCCTAACACCGGGGAGCTGTTTTTT,CASHRDRGPNTGELFF
TRBV11-3,-,-,TRBJ2-1,TGTGCCAGCAGCCCACCTTTGACAGTTAATGAGCAGTTCTTC,CASSPPLTVNEQFF
TRBV5-8,once,TRBD2,TRBJ2-4,TGTGCCAGCCTAAGCGGGGGAGGCAAAAACATTCAGTACTTC,CASLSGGGKNIQYF
TRBV28,once,-,TRBJ2-3,TGTGCCAGCAGTTTGGGGGGGGCCACAGATACGCAGTATTTT,CASSLGGATDTQYF
TRBV5-4,-,-,TRBJ1-1,TGTGCCAGCAGCCCCTCGGGGGGGAACACTGAAGCTTTCTTT,CASSPSGGNTEAFF
TRBV15,-,-,TRBJ1-1,TGTGCCACCAGCAGATCTCGACACCGACCTGAAGCTTTCTTT,CATSRSRHRPEAFF